Listed below are T cell receptor beta chains from one sample, sequenced in a study of blood T cell repertoires in COVID-19. Measured with immunoSEQ multiplex PCR; TCRdb has only the in-frame clones, and not every one. The sample shows about 180,000 clones, about 86% of them seen only once. Source material: peripheral blood. The origin of the receptors is a man aged 45-65 years with active or convalescent COVID-19. Each CDR3 is given with its conserved first and last residue. A D gene is named only where the DNA matches it firmly. Some rows have no size entry. The others give once, few or many, or a class for an expanded clone.

length,D,V,J,size,DNA,CDR3
19,NA,TRBV21-1,TRBJ1-3,NA,TGTGCCAGCAGCAATCATAGCGTGCGGCCCTTCCCTTCTGGAAACACCATATATTTT,CASSNHSVRPFPSGNTIYF
16,TRBD2,TRBV3-1/TRBV3-2,TRBJ2-5,NA,TGTGCCAGCAGCCAAGGATTAACGACTAGCACAGAGACCCAGTACTTC,CASSQGLTTSTETQYF
14,TRBD1,TRBV10-3,TRBJ1-2,few,TGTGCCATCAGTAACAGGGGGGTCTTCTATGGCTACACCTTC,CAISNRGVFYGYTF
15,NA,TRBV9,TRBJ2-3,NA,TGTGCCAGCAGCACCTGGGACTTTAGCACAGATACGCAGTATTTT,CASSTWDFSTDTQYF
14,TRBD2,TRBV28,TRBJ2-1,NA,TGTGTTGTTAAGGCGGGGGGCCACTACAATGAGCAGTTCTTC,CVVKAGGHYNEQFF
16,TRBD2,TRBV6-1,TRBJ2-7,NA,TGTGCCAGCAGTGAAAGACTAGCGGGGACTTTCTACGAGCAGTACTTC,CASSERLAGTFYEQYF
14,NA,TRBV28,TRBJ1-4,once,TGTGCCAGCAGTTCAGGCCCGGCGGGCGAAAAACTGTTTTTT,CASSSGPAGEKLFF
18,TRBD1,TRBV24-1,TRBJ2-5,once,TGTGCCACCAGTGATCCTCCGGGACAGGGGACCCCAGCGGAGACCCAGTACTTC,CATSDPPGQGTPAETQYF
13,NA,TRBV11-2,TRBJ2-1,once,TGTGCCAGCAGCTTAGGGCTAGGGAGTGAGCAGTTCTTC,CASSLGLGSEQFF
15,TRBD1,TRBV6-1,TRBJ1-6,NA,TGTGCCAGCAGTGACGGGACAGGGGGCTTTTCACCCCTCCACTTT,CASSDGTGGFSPLHF
14,NA,TRBV5-4,TRBJ1-1,NA,TGTGCCAGCCTGACATACAGTTCGAACACTGAAGCTTTCTTT,CASLTYSSNTEAFF
14,NA,TRBV25-1,TRBJ1-2,NA,TGTGCCAGCAGTGGACTACCGGGGGAGGGTGGCTACACCTTC,CASSGLPGEGGYTF
12,TRBD1,TRBV24-1,TRBJ2-3,NA,TGTGCCACCAGCTACAGGGGAGATACGCAGTATTTT,CATSYRGDTQYF
13,NA,TRBV6-5,TRBJ1-5,NA,TGTGCCAGCAGTTACATGAGGAGCCAGCCCCAGCATTTT,CASSYMRSQPQHF
12,NA,TRBV4-2,TRBJ1-1,NA,TGTGCCAGCAGCCATGGCGAGGCGTCGGCTTTCTTT,CASSHGEASAFF